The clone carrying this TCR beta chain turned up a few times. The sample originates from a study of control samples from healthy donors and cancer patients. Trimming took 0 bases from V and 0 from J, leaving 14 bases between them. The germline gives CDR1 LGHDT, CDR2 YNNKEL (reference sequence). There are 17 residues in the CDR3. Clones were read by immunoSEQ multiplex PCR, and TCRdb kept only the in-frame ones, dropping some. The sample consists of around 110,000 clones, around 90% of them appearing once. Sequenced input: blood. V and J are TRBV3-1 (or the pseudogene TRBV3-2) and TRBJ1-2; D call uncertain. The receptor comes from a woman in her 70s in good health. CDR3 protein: CASSQELLLPSNYGYTF. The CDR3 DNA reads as TGTGCCAGCAGCCAAGAATTACTCCTTCCCTCTAACTATGGCTACACCTTC.